A selection of T cell receptor beta chains follows, all from one sample in a study of blood T cell repertoires in COVID-19. Repertoires were generated with immunoSEQ multiplex PCR, while TCRdb's copy carries only in-frame clones and drops some. The table has 110,000 to 150,000 clones, approximately 87% seen once. Specimen: peripheral blood. The receptors originated from a human donor in a cohort sampled during active COVID-19. Each CDR3 is given with its conserved first and last residue. Each record gives: CDR3 DNA, CDR3 protein, clone size, D gene, J gene, V gene. D genes are given only for firm matches. Size is stated for part of the rows, as once, few or many counts, or as a class when the clone is expanded.

TGTGCCAGCAGTAACAGGGGAGTAGGGGCCAACGTCCTGACTTTC,CASSNRGVGANVLTF,.,TRBD1,TRBJ2-6,TRBV6-5
TGTGCCAGCAGCTTGGGTCCGTCCGGGACAGGGGGCTCTGAAGCTTTCTTT,CASSLGPSGTGGSEAFF,.,TRBD1,TRBJ1-1,TRBV7-8
TGTGCCAGCAGCGAGACAGGGCTTGGAAACACCATATATTTT,CASSETGLGNTIYF,.,TRBD1,TRBJ1-3,TRBV3-1/TRBV3-2
TGCGCCAGCAGCTATATCGGGGGGCGAAACACTGAAGCTTTCTTT,CASSYIGGRNTEAFF,.,.,TRBJ1-1,TRBV5-1
TGCGCCAGCAGCTTGAATGCGGACAGGACGAACACTGAAGCTTTCTTT,CASSLNADRTNTEAFF,.,TRBD1,TRBJ1-1,TRBV5-1
TGTGCCAGCAGCTCCAGACGGGGGGACCACAATGAGCAGTTCTTC,CASSSRRGDHNEQFF,.,TRBD2,TRBJ2-1,TRBV7-2
TGTGCCAGCAGCTTGGGGGTAGCGGGGGAGCAGACCCAGTACTTC,CASSLGVAGEQTQYF,.,TRBD2,TRBJ2-5,TRBV11-3
TGCAGCGTTGAAAAGCCCCTTGACACTGAAGCTTTCTTT,CSVEKPLDTEAFF,.,.,TRBJ1-1,TRBV29-1
TGTGCCAGCAGCGACTCCGGGACAGGGTCATTTGACTATGGCTACACCTTC,CASSDSGTGSFDYGYTF,.,TRBD1,TRBJ1-2,TRBV9
TGTGCCAGCAGTCAGACAGTCCTCTATGGCTACACCTTC,CASSQTVLYGYTF,.,.,TRBJ1-2,TRBV6-2/TRBV6-3
TGCGCCAGCAGCTTGGATAGCGGGGGGACCACAGATACGCAGTATTTT,CASSLDSGGTTDTQYF,few,TRBD2,TRBJ2-3,TRBV5-1
TGTGCCAGCAGCGGCCCAGGGTCGCGAGCCGATGAGCAGTTCTTC,CASSGPGSRADEQFF,.,.,TRBJ2-1,TRBV5-4
TGTGCCAGCAGCCCCATAGCGGGACGGGGCAATGAGCAGTTCTTC,CASSPIAGRGNEQFF,.,TRBD2,TRBJ2-1,TRBV11-3
TGTGCCAGCAGTCGGCAGGGTGGCAATGAGCAGTTCTTC,CASSRQGGNEQFF,.,.,TRBJ2-1,TRBV7-7
TGTGCCAGCAAAGACAGATTAGATTATGGCTACACCTTC,CASKDRLDYGYTF,.,.,TRBJ1-2,TRBV6-5
TGTGCCAGCAGTCAGACTAGCGGGCTCCCGGGGGATACGCAGTATTTT,CASSQTSGLPGDTQYF,.,TRBD2,TRBJ2-3,TRBV5-6
TGTGCCAGCAGCCCCGGGACAGGGGGCAGTTTTTCCTATGGCTACACCTTC,CASSPGTGGSFSYGYTF,.,TRBD1,TRBJ1-2,TRBV7-2
TGTGCCAGCAGCCAAAGAAGGGGCGCGGCTGAAGCTTTCTTT,CASSQRRGAAEAFF,.,.,TRBJ1-1,TRBV3-1/TRBV3-2
TGTGCCAGCAGCTCAGGGTTTACCAACTATGGCTACACCTTC,CASSSGFTNYGYTF,few,.,TRBJ1-2,TRBV7-9
TGTGCCAGCAGCCCCGAAGCGGACAGGGGCTACGAGCAGTACTTC,CASSPEADRGYEQYF,.,TRBD1,TRBJ2-7,TRBV11-3
TGTGCCAGCAGCTTAAACCGGGGCACTGAAGCTTTCTTT,CASSLNRGTEAFF,.,.,TRBJ1-1,TRBV7-3
TGTGCCAGCAGTGTACGACAGGGGGGCTATGGCTACACCTTC,CASSVRQGGYGYTF,.,TRBD1,TRBJ1-2,TRBV27
TGTGCCAGCAGCCTCGGACAGCACTACGAGCAGTACTTC,CASSLGQHYEQYF,once,.,TRBJ2-7,TRBV5-6
TGCAGCGTAGGACAGGGGGCAGATACGCAGTATTTT,CSVGQGADTQYF,.,TRBD1,TRBJ2-3,TRBV29-1
TGTGCCAGCAGTGAAGTATCGGACAGGATTATTTTT,CASSEVSDRIIF,.,TRBD1,TRBJ1-4,TRBV6-1
TGTGCCAGCAGCTTCGGTCGGGGGAACCAAGAGACCCAGTACTTC,CASSFGRGNQETQYF,.,.,TRBJ2-5,TRBV7-8
TGTGCCAGTAGGGTCACCTGGGCCACTGAAGCTTTCTTT,CASRVTWATEAFF,.,.,TRBJ1-1,TRBV19
TGTGCCAGCACCCCAGGGGCAGGGAGCAATCAGCCCCAGCATTTT,CASTPGAGSNQPQHF,.,.,TRBJ1-5,TRBV6-5
TGTGCCAGCAGCGTAGAGCCGGGAGCCCAAGAGACCCAGTACTTC,CASSVEPGAQETQYF,.,.,TRBJ2-5,TRBV9
TGTGCCAGCAGTTCCGGGACAGTCTATGGCTACACCTTC,CASSSGTVYGYTF,.,TRBD1,TRBJ1-2,TRBV2
TGTGCCAGCACCCCAACCCCCTTACAGGGGACCGAGCAGTTCTTC,CASTPTPLQGTEQFF,.,TRBD1,TRBJ2-1,TRBV7-2
TGCAGCGCAACCCGCGGGGGCACTGAAGCTTTCTTT,CSATRGGTEAFF,.,.,TRBJ1-1,TRBV29-1
TGTGCCACCGCTAGGACTAGCGGGGGGAACAATGAGCAGTTCTTC,CATARTSGGNNEQFF,.,TRBD2,TRBJ2-1,TRBV15
TGTGCCAGTACTGCCGAGGGCTTGAATGAGCAGTTCTTC,CASTAEGLNEQFF,.,.,TRBJ2-1,TRBV19
TGTGCCAGCAGGGACGCGGGCCCCTATGGCTACACCTTC,CASRDAGPYGYTF,.,.,TRBJ1-2,TRBV2
TGTGCCAGCAGCTTGAGCCCAGGCCCAGAGACCCAGTACTTC,CASSLSPGPETQYF,.,.,TRBJ2-5,TRBV11-1
TGTGCCAGCAGTCGCGACTGGGGGGGCATTCAGTACTTC,CASSRDWGGIQYF,.,TRBD2,TRBJ2-4,TRBV7-6
TGTGCCATCAGTGCTACAGGGAGGGTAGAGACCCAGTACTTC,CAISATGRVETQYF,.,.,TRBJ2-5,TRBV10-3
TGTGCCAGCAGTGACATAGCGGGAGACAGGTACAATGAGCAGTTCTTC,CASSDIAGDRYNEQFF,.,TRBD2,TRBJ2-1,TRBV2
TGTGCCAGCAGTCCCCAGGGGGCGGGAGGAAACACCATATATTTT,CASSPQGAGGNTIYF,.,TRBD1,TRBJ1-3,TRBV28
TGTGCCAGCAGCAATCCCGGAGGGCCGACCTATCAGCCCCAGCATTTT,CASSNPGGPTYQPQHF,.,.,TRBJ1-5,TRBV21-1
TGTGCCAGCAGTTACTCAGGGGGCAATCAGCCCCAGCATTTT,CASSYSGGNQPQHF,.,.,TRBJ1-5,TRBV6-2/TRBV6-3
TGTGCCAGCAGTTTCTTGACAGGGGGCGAGCAGTACTTC,CASSFLTGGEQYF,.,TRBD1,TRBJ2-7,TRBV6-2/TRBV6-3
TGTGCCAGCAGCCAACGGGGGGGCCTGTTTCTTGAGCAGTTCTTC,CASSQRGGLFLEQFF,.,TRBD2,TRBJ2-1,TRBV7-2
TGTGCCAGCAGCTTACCTGCGTATGAGCAGTTCTTC,CASSLPAYEQFF,.,.,TRBJ2-1,TRBV11-2
TGTGCCAGCAGTTTAGACAGCCACGACTCCTATAATTCACCCCTCCACTTT,CASSLDSHDSYNSPLHF,.,.,TRBJ1-6,TRBV27
TGTGCCAGCTCAGCGGTCCGGGACAGGGGATACACCGGGGAGCTGTTTTTT,CASSAVRDRGYTGELFF,.,TRBD1,TRBJ2-2,TRBV18
TGTGCCAGCAGTCCGGGACAGACGCTCAATCAGCCCCAGCATTTT,CASSPGQTLNQPQHF,.,TRBD1,TRBJ1-5,TRBV6-2/TRBV6-3
TGTGCCAGCAGCCCCAGTACAGGGGGCAGGGATCGTGGACCCCTCCACTTT,CASSPSTGGRDRGPLHF,.,TRBD1,TRBJ1-6,TRBV4-2